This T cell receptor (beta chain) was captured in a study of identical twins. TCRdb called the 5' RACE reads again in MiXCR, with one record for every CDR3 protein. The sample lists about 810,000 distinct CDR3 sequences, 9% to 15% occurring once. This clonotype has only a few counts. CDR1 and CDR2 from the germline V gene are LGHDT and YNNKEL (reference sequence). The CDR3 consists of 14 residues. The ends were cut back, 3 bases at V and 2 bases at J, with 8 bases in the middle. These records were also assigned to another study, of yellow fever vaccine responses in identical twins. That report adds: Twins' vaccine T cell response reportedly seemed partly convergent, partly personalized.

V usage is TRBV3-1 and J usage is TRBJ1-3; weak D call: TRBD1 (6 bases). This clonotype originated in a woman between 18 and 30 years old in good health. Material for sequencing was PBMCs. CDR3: CASSQDSTGNTIYF. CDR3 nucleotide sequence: TGTGCCAGCAGCCAGGACAGCACTGGAAACACCATATATTTT. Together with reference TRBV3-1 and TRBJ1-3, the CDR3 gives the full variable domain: DTAVSQTPKYLVTQMGNDKSIKCEQNLGHDTMYWYKQDSKKFLKIMFSYNNKELIINETVPNRFSPKSPDKAHLNLHINSLELGDSAVYFCASSQDSTGNTIYFGEGSWLTVV.